This is a list of T cell receptor beta chains from one sample in a study of blood T cell repertoires in COVID-19. The table came from immunoSEQ multiplex PCR; TCRdb's copy has only in-frame clones and leaves some out. Seen here are about 250,000 clones, around 83% observed once, and the top ten hold approximately 5.4%. The sequencing sample was made of peripheral blood. These receptors originate from a man older than 75 with acute or convalescent COVID-19. CDR3s include the opening cysteine and the closing phenylalanine or tryptophan. D genes are given only for firm matches. Clone size is shown for a subset of rows, as once, few, many or a class of expanded clone.

V	size	J	D	DNA	CDR3
TRBV7-9	NA	TRBJ1-6	NA	TGTGCCAGCGAAAGAACCGGGACTCGGGGTTCACCCCTCCACTTT	CASERTGTRGSPLHF
TRBV5-1	once	TRBJ2-1	NA	TGCGCCAGCAGCTTCGAGGGTTACGAGCAGTTCTTC	CASSFEGYEQFF
TRBV5-1	NA	TRBJ2-5	TRBD2	TGCGCCAGCAGCTTGGATCCAGCGGGAGTGGGAGAGACCCAGTACTTC	CASSLDPAGVGETQYF
TRBV7-2	NA	TRBJ2-1	TRBD1	TGTGCCAGCAGGAGAACAGGGGATCCCTACAATGAGCAGTTCTTC	CASRRTGDPYNEQFF
TRBV3-1/TRBV3-2	once	TRBJ1-3	NA	TGTGCCAGCAGCCAAGAGGGGCAGTCAGGAAACACCATATATTTT	CASSQEGQSGNTIYF
TRBV18	NA	TRBJ1-3	NA	TGTGCCAGCTCACCGTCAGGGGGAAACACCATATATTTT	CASSPSGGNTIYF
TRBV9	NA	TRBJ2-3	NA	TGTGCCAGCAGCGCACAAGGGGTCACAGATACGCAGTATTTT	CASSAQGVTDTQYF
TRBV10-2	NA	TRBJ1-6	TRBD1	TGCGCCAGCGGCCCTACGGGACAGATAAATTCACCCCTCCACTTT	CASGPTGQINSPLHF
TRBV5-8	NA	TRBJ2-1	NA	TGTGCCAGCAGCCCCAAAGGTCAGGGTAGAAATGAGCAGTTCTTC	CASSPKGQGRNEQFF
TRBV5-1	NA	TRBJ2-7	TRBD1	TGCGCCAGCAGCCCCGGACAGGATGGCGAGCAGTACTTC	CASSPGQDGEQYF
TRBV18	once	TRBJ1-2	NA	TGTGCCAGCTCACCACTACAGGAAGGAGATGGCTACACCTTC	CASSPLQEGDGYTF
TRBV6-5	NA	TRBJ2-5	TRBD2	TGTGCCAGCAGTCCCAGCGGGAGGCCGCAAGAGACCCAGTACTTC	CASSPSGRPQETQYF
TRBV12-5	NA	TRBJ2-1	NA	TGTGCTAGTGGTTTGGCCTCTAGCGTACAGGCGTCCTACAATGAGCAGTTCTTC	CASGLASSVQASYNEQFF
TRBV19	NA	TRBJ2-2	NA	TGTGCCAGTAGTTGGACAGAAATGACCGGGGAGCTGTTTTTT	CASSWTEMTGELFF
TRBV6-5	NA	TRBJ2-2	NA	TGTGCCAGCAGTCGACAGGGAGGGAACACCGGGGAGCTGTTTTTT	CASSRQGGNTGELFF
TRBV25-1	NA	TRBJ2-7	NA	TGTGCCAGCACTCGATCCGGGACTTCCTCCTACGAGCAGTACTTC	CASTRSGTSSYEQYF
TRBV30	once	TRBJ2-5	TRBD2	TGTGCCTTGAGCGGGAGTAAGGTAGAGACCCAGTACTTC	CALSGSKVETQYF
TRBV19	NA	TRBJ1-4	NA	TGTGCCAGTGGAATAGGGGCTGGTTATGAAAAACTGTTTTTT	CASGIGAGYEKLFF
TRBV15	NA	TRBJ2-3	NA	TGTGCCACCAGCTTCCTGCGGGATACGCAGTATTTT	CATSFLRDTQYF
TRBV7-8	once	TRBJ1-4	NA	TGTGCCAGCAGAACAGGGTCGGTTCGAGAAAAACTGTTTTTT	CASRTGSVREKLFF
TRBV7-9	few	TRBJ1-1	NA	TGTGCCAGCAGCTTCCCCCCTACACGGGGCACTGAAGCTTTCTTT	CASSFPPTRGTEAFF
TRBV11-2	NA	TRBJ1-5	TRBD1	TGTGCCAGCAGCTTAGGGACAGGTAGTCAGCCCCAGCATTTT	CASSLGTGSQPQHF
TRBV25-1	NA	TRBJ2-2	TRBD2	TGTGCCAGCACCGACCTAGCACTAGCGACGGAGCTGTTTTTT	CASTDLALATELFF
TRBV6-5	few	TRBJ1-2	NA	TGTGCCACCTTCGGGACACCGTCTGAAGGTGGCTACACCTTC	CATFGTPSEGGYTF
TRBV5-4	NA	TRBJ2-3	TRBD2	TGTGCCAGCAGCCCACTAGCGGGAGGGCTTTTAGGCACAGATACGCAGTATTTT	CASSPLAGGLLGTDTQYF
TRBV4-1	NA	TRBJ2-7	NA	TGCGCCAGCAGCCAAGTACCCCTATACGAGCAGTACTTC	CASSQVPLYEQYF
TRBV6-5	NA	TRBJ2-3	TRBD2	TGTGCCAGCAAGGCGGTTCAGCGGGGGGGAGATACGCAGTATTTT	CASKAVQRGGDTQYF
TRBV5-1	NA	TRBJ1-2	NA	TGCGCCAGCAGCTGGGGGGTAACGGAAGGCTACACCTTC	CASSWGVTEGYTF
TRBV18	NA	TRBJ1-1	TRBD1	TGTGCCAGCTCACCGTCGATCAGACAGGGGGGGCCTGAAGCTTTCTTT	CASSPSIRQGGPEAFF
TRBV5-1	NA	TRBJ2-3	TRBD1	TGCGCCAGCAGCGCCCCGGGACAGGGGATCGCAGATACGCAGTATTTT	CASSAPGQGIADTQYF
TRBV4-1	NA	TRBJ2-2	TRBD2	TGCGCCAGCAGTTCCAGCGGGAGGACTCGGAGCGGGGAGCTGTTTTTT	CASSSSGRTRSGELFF
TRBV12-3/TRBV12-4	once	TRBJ2-7	NA	TGTGCCAGCAGCCCCCTCGGAGGGGATGATAAGTACTTC	CASSPLGGDDKYF
TRBV29-1	NA	TRBJ1-2	TRBD1	TGCAGCGCTGGGTGGGGCCAGGGGGACGTCGGCTACACCTTC	CSAGWGQGDVGYTF
TRBV12-3/TRBV12-4	NA	TRBJ2-5	NA	TGTGCCAGCAGTTTAGGGCTCCAAGAGACCCAGTACTTC	CASSLGLQETQYF
TRBV6-5	NA	TRBJ2-7	NA	TGTGCCAGCAGTTGGGAGGGGCGGCTCGGGGGGCGCGAGCAGTACTTC	CASSWEGRLGGREQYF
TRBV5-1	once	TRBJ2-5	TRBD1	TGCGCCAGCAGCTTGGAGGCCACCGGCAGGGGGCTCCAAGAGACCCAGTACTTC	CASSLEATGRGLQETQYF
TRBV5-1	NA	TRBJ2-7	TRBD1	TGCGCCAGCAGCCGCGGGACAGGCGCCTACGAGCAGTACTTC	CASSRGTGAYEQYF
TRBV7-9	NA	TRBJ2-5	TRBD2	TGTGCCAGCAGCTTATCCGGGACTAGCGGGGGGGTAGAGACCCAGTACTTC	CASSLSGTSGGVETQYF
TRBV25-1	NA	TRBJ1-6	TRBD1	TGTGCCAGCGGCCCTCGACAGGGGACCCAGCCCCTCCACTTT	CASGPRQGTQPLHF
TRBV18	NA	TRBJ2-1	TRBD2	TGTGCCAGCTCCCCACAACTAGCGGGAGTTTCCTACAATGAGCAGTTCTTC	CASSPQLAGVSYNEQFF
TRBV19	NA	TRBJ2-5	NA	TGTGCCAGTAGTGAATGGGAGCAAGAGACCCAGTACTTC	CASSEWEQETQYF
TRBV6-5	NA	TRBJ2-7	NA	TGTGCCAGCAGTTATTCGCGGGGCCCCTACGAGCAGTACTTC	CASSYSRGPYEQYF
TRBV11-2	NA	TRBJ2-5	TRBD1	TGTGCCAGCAGCCGGACCCGGGACACAGGGGCGGTTGAGGTCCAGTACTTC	CASSRTRDTGAVEVQYF
TRBV7-2	NA	TRBJ1-1	TRBD1	TGTGCCAGCAGCTCAGGGACAGCGAACACTGAAGCTTTCTTT	CASSSGTANTEAFF
TRBV7-9	NA	TRBJ1-2	TRBD1	TGTGCCAGCAGCTCCAGACAGGGGGCGCTTGACTATGGCTACACCTTC	CASSSRQGALDYGYTF
TRBV3-1/TRBV3-2	NA	TRBJ1-1	NA	TGTGCCAGCAGTTCACAGGGCCCTGGTACTGAAGCTTTCTTT	CASSSQGPGTEAFF
TRBV5-4	NA	TRBJ1-1	TRBD1	TGTGCCAGCAGCCGCCCGGACAGGTTGAACACTGAAGCTTTCTTT	CASSRPDRLNTEAFF
TRBV15	NA	TRBJ2-1	TRBD2	TGTGCCACCAGCCGGAGGGGGAGCGGGAGTAGGAGTGAGCAGTTCTTC	CATSRRGSGSRSEQFF
TRBV5-4	NA	TRBJ2-7	NA	TGTGCCAGCAGCTTGGACGGAGTGGTCAGATACGAGCAGTACTTC	CASSLDGVVRYEQYF
TRBV7-8	few	TRBJ1-6	TRBD1	TGTGCCAGCAGCTTAGGGACAGGGGGCGTTTCACCCCTCCACTTT	CASSLGTGGVSPLHF
TRBV7-2	NA	TRBJ1-1	NA	TGTGCCAGCAGCCCCCTGGGGGGAATGACTGAAGCTTTCTTT	CASSPLGGMTEAFF
TRBV9	NA	TRBJ1-1	NA	TGTGCCAGCAGCGGACAGGTGAACACTGAAGCTTTCTTT	CASSGQVNTEAFF
TRBV11-2	NA	TRBJ2-5	NA	TGTGCCAGCAGCCCGATAGCCCTCGGGGAGACCCAGTACTTC	CASSPIALGETQYF
TRBV28	NA	TRBJ2-1	TRBD2	TGTGCCAGCAAACGGACTAGCGGATTCAATGAGCAGTTCTTC	CASKRTSGFNEQFF
TRBV21-1	NA	TRBJ1-6	NA	TGTGCCTTAGGAGGATCACCCCTCCACTTT	CALGGSPLHF
TRBV7-3	NA	TRBJ2-1	NA	TGTGCCAGCAGCCCCAGCGGGCCGTACAATGAGCAGTTCTTC	CASSPSGPYNEQFF
TRBV5-1	NA	TRBJ2-5	TRBD2	TGCGCCAGCAGCTCTGAAGCGGGAGGCGGGACCCAGTACTTC	CASSSEAGGGTQYF
TRBV3-1/TRBV3-2	NA	TRBJ2-7	NA	TGTGCCAGCAGCCAAGCTGGAGGGGTGAGTGACTCCCCCTTCGAGCAGTACTTC	CASSQAGGVSDSPFEQYF
TRBV6-5	NA	TRBJ2-1	NA	TGTGCCAGCAGTTACTCGAGGGAGGGGGGGCATGAGCAGTTCTTC	CASSYSREGGHEQFF